This record concerns one TCR beta chain sequence. The CDR3 extends over 15 amino acids. Germline V gene sequence: CDR1 DFQATT, CDR2 SNEGSKA (reference sequence). Losses at the gene ends were 4 bases for V and 2 bases for J; bases not matched to a gene: 6. The data stem from a study of regulatory T cells in long-lasting Graves disease. About the research overall: More than 5 years of antithyroid drugs with positive TSH receptor antibodies defined persistent Graves' disease.

Both iRepertoire HTBI primers and Arm-PCR of CDR3 regions were used to build the TCR beta libraries. TCRdb recomputed calls from the multiplex PCR reads with MiXCR, one row per CDR3 protein. The table includes about 430,000 distinct CDR3 sequences, under 25% detected once. Regarding time point: persistent/refractory GD, antithyroid drugs over 5 years with positive TRAb. Following extraction of RNA from PBMCs, that RNA was used to make the TCR library. This rearrangement joins TRBV20-1 to TRBJ2-7; TRBD2 matches at 12 bases. This specimen consisted of peripheral blood mononuclear cells (PBMCs), obtained when the disease was refractory, from a patient treated with antithyroid drugs. The sequence was obtained from a female donor with Graves disease. The CDR3 protein is CSAIWTSGTPYEQYF. DNA for the CDR3: TGCAGTGCTATCTGGACTAGCGGGACCCCCTACGAGCAGTACTTC.